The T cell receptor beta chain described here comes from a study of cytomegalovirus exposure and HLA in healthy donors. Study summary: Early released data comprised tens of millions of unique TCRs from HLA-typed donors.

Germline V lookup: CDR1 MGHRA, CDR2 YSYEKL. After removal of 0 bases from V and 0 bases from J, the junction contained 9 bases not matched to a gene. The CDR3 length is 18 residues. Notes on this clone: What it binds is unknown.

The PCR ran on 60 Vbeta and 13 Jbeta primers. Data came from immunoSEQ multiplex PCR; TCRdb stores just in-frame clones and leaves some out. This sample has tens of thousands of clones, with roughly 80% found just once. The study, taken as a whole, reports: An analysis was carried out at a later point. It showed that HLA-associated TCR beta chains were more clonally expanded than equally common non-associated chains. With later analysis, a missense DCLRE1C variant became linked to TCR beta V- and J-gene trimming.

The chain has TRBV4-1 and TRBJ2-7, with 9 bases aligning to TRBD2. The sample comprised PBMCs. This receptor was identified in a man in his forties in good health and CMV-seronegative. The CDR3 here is CASSQEPSGIGSSYEQYF. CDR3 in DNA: TGCGCCAGCAGCCAAGAGCCTAGCGGGATCGGGAGCTCCTACGAGCAGTACTTC.